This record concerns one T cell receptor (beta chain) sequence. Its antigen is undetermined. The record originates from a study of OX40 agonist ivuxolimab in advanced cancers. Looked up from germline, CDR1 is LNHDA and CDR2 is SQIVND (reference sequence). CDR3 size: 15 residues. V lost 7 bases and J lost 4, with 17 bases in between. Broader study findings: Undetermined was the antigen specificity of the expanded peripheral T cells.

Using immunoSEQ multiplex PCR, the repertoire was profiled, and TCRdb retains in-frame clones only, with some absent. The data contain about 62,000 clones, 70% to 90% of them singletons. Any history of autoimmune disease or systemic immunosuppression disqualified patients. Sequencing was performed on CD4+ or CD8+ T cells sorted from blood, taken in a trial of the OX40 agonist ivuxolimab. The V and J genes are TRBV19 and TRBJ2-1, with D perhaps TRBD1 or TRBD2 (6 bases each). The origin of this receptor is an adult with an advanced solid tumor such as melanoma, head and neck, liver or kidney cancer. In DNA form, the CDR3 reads TGTGCCAGTACCACTCGGGGGCAAATTTACAATGAGCAGTTCTTC. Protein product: CASTTRGQIYNEQFF.